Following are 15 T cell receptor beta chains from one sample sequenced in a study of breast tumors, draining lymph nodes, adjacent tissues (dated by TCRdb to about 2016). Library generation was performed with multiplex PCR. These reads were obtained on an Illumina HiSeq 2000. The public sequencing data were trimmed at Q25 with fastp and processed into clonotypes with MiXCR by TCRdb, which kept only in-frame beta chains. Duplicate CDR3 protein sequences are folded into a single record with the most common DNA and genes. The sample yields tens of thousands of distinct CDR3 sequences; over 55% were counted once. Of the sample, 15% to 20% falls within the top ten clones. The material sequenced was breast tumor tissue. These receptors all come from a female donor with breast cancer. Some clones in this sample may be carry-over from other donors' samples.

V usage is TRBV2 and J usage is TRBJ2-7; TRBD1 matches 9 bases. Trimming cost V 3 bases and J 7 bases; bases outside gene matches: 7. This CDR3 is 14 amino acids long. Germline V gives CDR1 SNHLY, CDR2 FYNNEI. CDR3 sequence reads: CASSELDRGGEQYF. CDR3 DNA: TGTGCCAGCAGTGAGCTGGACAGGGGCGGGGAGCAGTACTTC.

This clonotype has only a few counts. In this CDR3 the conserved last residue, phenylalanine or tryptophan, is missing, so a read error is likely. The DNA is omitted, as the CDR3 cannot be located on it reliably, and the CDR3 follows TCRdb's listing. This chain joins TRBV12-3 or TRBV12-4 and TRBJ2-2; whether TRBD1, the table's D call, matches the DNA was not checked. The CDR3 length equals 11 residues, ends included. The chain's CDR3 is CASSRDRGPAG.

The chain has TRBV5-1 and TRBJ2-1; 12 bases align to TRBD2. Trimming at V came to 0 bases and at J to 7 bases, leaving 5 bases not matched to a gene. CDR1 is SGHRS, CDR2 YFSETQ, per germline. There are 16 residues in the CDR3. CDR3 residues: CASSLGFTSGRNEQFF. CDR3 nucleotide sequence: TGCGCCAGCAGCTTGGGCTTTACTAGCGGGAGGAATGAGCAGTTCTTC.

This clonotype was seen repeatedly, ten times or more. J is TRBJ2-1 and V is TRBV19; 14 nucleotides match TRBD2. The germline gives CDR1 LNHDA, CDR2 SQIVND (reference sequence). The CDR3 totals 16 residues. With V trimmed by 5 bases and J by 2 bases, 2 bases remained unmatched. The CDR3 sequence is CASSPGLAGAYNEQFF. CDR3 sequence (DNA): TGTGCCAGTAGTCCGGGACTAGCGGGAGCCTACAATGAGCAGTTCTTC.

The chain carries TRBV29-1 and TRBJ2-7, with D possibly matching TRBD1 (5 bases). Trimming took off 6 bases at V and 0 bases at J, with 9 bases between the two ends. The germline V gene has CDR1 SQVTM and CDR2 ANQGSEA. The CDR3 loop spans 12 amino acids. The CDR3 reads CSVQVGSYEQYF. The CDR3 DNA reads TGCAGCGTACAGGTGGGCTCCTACGAGCAGTACTTC.

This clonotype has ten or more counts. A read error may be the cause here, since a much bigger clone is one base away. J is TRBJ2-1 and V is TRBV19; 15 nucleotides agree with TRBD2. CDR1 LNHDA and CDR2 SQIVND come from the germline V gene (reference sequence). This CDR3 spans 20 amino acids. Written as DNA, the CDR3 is TGTGCCAGTAGTAGGCTAGGGACTAGCGGGAGGAGTAGGACCTACACTGAGCAGTTCTTC. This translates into CASSRLGTSGRSRTYTEQFF.

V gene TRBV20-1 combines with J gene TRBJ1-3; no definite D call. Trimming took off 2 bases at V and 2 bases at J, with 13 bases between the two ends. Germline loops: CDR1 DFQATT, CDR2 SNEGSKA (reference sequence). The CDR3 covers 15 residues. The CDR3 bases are TGCAGTGCTAGAAAGCTGCAGACCCCTGGAAACACCATATATTTT. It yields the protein CSARKLQTPGNTIYF.

In nucleotides, the CDR3 is TGCAGCGCCTCAGGACAGTACAATGAGCAGTTCTTC. It encodes CSASGQYNEQFF. This rearrangement joins TRBV29-1 to TRBJ2-1; a weak D match, TRBD1 (6 bases). CDR3 length: 12 residues. The V gene lost 7 bases and the J gene lost 4 bases, with 11 bases spanning the gap. In germline, CDR1 is SQVTM, CDR2 ANQGSEA.

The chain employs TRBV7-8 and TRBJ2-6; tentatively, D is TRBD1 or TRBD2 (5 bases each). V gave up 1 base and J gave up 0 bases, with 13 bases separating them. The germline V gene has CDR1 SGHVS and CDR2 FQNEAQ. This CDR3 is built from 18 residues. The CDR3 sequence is CASSLGYRDASGANVLTF. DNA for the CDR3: TGTGCCAGCAGCTTAGGATACCGGGACGCCTCTGGGGCCAACGTCCTGACTTTC.

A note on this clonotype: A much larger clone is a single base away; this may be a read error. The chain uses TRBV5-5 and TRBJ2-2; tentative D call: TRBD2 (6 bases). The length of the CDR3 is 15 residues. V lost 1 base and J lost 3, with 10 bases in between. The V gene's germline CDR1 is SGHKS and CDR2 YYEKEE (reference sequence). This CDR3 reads CASSLKRAHTGELFF. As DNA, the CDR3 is TGTGCCAGCAGCTTGAAGCGGGCGCACACCGGGGAGCTGTTTTTT.

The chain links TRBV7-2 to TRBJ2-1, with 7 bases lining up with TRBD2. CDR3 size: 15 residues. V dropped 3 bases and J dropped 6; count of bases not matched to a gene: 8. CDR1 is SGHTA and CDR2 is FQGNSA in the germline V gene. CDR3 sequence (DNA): TGTGCCAGCAGCTTGGGGGGGACCGGCTTCAATGAGCAGTTCTTC. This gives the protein CASSLGGTGFNEQFF. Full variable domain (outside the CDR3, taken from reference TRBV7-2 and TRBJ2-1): GAGVSQSPSNKVTEKGKDVELRCDPISGHTALYWYRQSLGQGLEFLIYFQGNSAPDKSGLPSDRFSAERTGGSVSTLTIQRTQQEDSAVYLCASSLGGTGFNEQFFGPGTRLTVL.

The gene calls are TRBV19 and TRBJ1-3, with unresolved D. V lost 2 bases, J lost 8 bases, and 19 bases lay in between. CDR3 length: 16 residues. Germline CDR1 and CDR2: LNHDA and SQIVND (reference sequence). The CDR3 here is CASSIPAGNYGYTIYF. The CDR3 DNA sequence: TGTGCCAGTAGTATACCGGCAGGCAACTATGGCTACACCATATATTTT.

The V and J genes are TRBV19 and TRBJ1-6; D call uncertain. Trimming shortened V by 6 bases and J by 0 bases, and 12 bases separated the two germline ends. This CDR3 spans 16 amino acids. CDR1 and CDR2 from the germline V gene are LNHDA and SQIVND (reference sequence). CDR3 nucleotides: TGTGCCAGTAGCTCGGACGGCCTCTCCTATAATTCACCCCTCCACTTT. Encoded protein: CASSSDGLSYNSPLHF.

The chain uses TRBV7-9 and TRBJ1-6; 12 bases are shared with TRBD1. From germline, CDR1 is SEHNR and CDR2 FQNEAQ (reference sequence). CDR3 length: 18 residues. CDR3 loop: CSGSPGQGAFSYNSPLHF. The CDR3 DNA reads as TGTTCTGGAAGCCCGGGACAGGGGGCTTTCTCCTATAATTCACCCCTCCACTTT. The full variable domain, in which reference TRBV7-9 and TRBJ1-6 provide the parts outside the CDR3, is DTGVSQNPRHKITKRGQNVTFRCDPISEHNRLYWYRQTLGQGPEFLTYFQNEAQLEKSRLLSDRFSAERPKGSFSTLEIQRTEQGDSAMYLCSGSPGQGAFSYNSPLHFGNGTRLTVT.

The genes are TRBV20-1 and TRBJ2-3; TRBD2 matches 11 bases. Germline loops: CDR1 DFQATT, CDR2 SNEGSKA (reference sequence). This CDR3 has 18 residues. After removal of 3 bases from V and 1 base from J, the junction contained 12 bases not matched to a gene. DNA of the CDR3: TGCAGTGCTAGTTGGCTAGCGGGGGGCAGGAGTGGCACAGATACGCAGTATTTT. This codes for CSASWLAGGRSGTDTQYF.